This entry features one TCR beta chain sequence. Its binding antigen is unknown. No per-base quality is available; no much larger clone lies one base away. For the CD8 naive samples, CD45RO-negative cells were positively selected for CCR7, yielding a CD45RA+CCR7+ population from which TemRA cells were excluded. The donors were healthy, HIV-negative adults who had no recently reported acute infections or vaccinations. Only Caucasian adults living in Nashville, Tennessee, USA were represented among the donors. Blood was obtained by leukapheresis, after which PBMCs were separated by Ficoll-Histopaque density gradient centrifugation and cryopreserved in liquid nitrogen vapor phase. Analytical flow cytometry was used to check the purity and quantity of every magnetically sorted T cell population. Genomic DNA was isolated from each sorted fraction and quantified by UV absorbance on a Nanodrop 2000c. The data were taken from a study of shared clonotypes between healthy human individuals (dated by TCRdb to between 2020 and 2021). Regarding the study in general: The cohort comprised a couple of women and a few men aged 18 to 49 years. To estimate repertoire size and how much clonotype sharing occurs between individuals, the study deeply sequenced the blood TCR repertoires of roughly 5 healthy adults. Between about 0.94 and 8.9 billion PBMCs per donor were obtained by leukapheresis. Per donor, three plates each were used for CD4 naive and CD4 memory, two for CD8 naive, and one for CD8 memory. To increase sequencing depth and limit assay-specific biases, different laboratories used diverse techniques to prepare libraries and sequence TCR repertoires. The full study reports these points: Higher generation probabilities were observed for clonotypes shared by all four sorted-subset donors than for non-shared clonotypes. Naive subsets generally had larger estimated clonotype richness than memory subsets did. Rarefaction of sorted-subset datasets indicated incomplete sequencing despite the large sequencing depth. Pairwise subsampling led to the expectation that sequencing depth would affect the degree of clonotype sharing among donors. Because the study included a small number of donors, the genetic and exposure-history diversity represented was limited. When a few donors were compared, the shared fraction of clonotypes was about 5% for naive CD4, 3.5% for naive CD8, 2.3% for memory CD4, and around 0.37% for memory CD8. Only blood was sampled, and tissue TCR repertoires likely differ from those in blood.

For CDR1 and CDR2, the germline V gene lists SGHRS and YFSETQ. At the junction V is shortened by 1 base and J by 0 bases; bases outside the gene matches: 4. There are 17 amino acids in the CDR3, from cysteine to phenylalanine inclusive. Here the CDR3 DNA is all that survives: 51 bases in frame from base 1. Using the deep immunoSEQ assay, TCR CDR3 regions were amplified from genomic DNA by multiplex PCR. Extracted genomic DNA from each cell subset was distributed evenly across all wells of several immunoSEQ 96-well plates, and each plate was treated as a replicate. For sorted subsets, each replicate PCR was loaded with 200 ng genomic DNA, equivalent to 25,000 to 35,000 T cell genomes. Purified libraries were quantified with a Qubit 3.0 fluorometer, sized on a Bioanalyzer 2100, and re-quantified with the KAPA Library Quantification kit. Every immunoSEQ 96-well plate was sequenced on a separate single-read 150-cycle Illumina NextSeq 550 flow cell. Per the original workflow: Because the immunoSEQ output held only junctional sequences and lacked quality scores, the filtering could not match the filtering applied to full-length reads. To assign V/J genes and CDR3, sequences were annotated against IMGT germline references using PyIR, a Python wrapper for IgBLAST v1.9. Reads were filtered out if the reads had weak V/J assignments (E-value above 1e-6), no CDR3, stop codons, out-of-frame junctions, or ambiguous translated residues. A V3J clonotype was defined by an identical inferred V gene, J gene, and CDR3 amino acid sequence. Percentage overlap between repertoires was calculated by dividing the number of shared unique clonotypes by the size of the smaller repertoire. Three approaches were used to assess repertoire richness: RTK rarefaction, the Chao1 estimator, and Recon v2.1 estimates of unobserved clonotypes. OLGA was used to compute generation probabilities for all TCRbeta clonotypes that the gDNA method yielded from several donors. Drawn from immuneACCESS, this table holds only the in-frame rearrangements with V and J called that TCRdb kept. Clones are partly lost; checked studies trace under half to an unresolved V gene and leave the rest unexplained. The V and J calls and the clone size are those of that table, but D and trimming were determined from the DNA. This sample holds approximately 590,000 clones; roughly 96% were observed only once. The ten biggest clones cover 0.11% of the sample.

The V and J genes are TRBV5-1 and TRBJ2-1; 10 of the junction bases match TRBD2. The specimen sequenced was naive CD8+ T cells sorted from blood. According to the study, the label for this sample's cell subset or site signals: CD45RA+CCR7+. The receptor was isolated from a woman aged 25 to 39 in good health. The CDR3 region: CASSLYLAGDSYNEQFF. Read as DNA, the sequence is TGCGCCAGCAGCTTGTATCTAGCGGGAGACTCCTACAATGAGCAGTTCTTC.